The 22 T cell receptor beta chains reported below all come from one sample, sequenced in a study of identifying expanded T cells in peripheral blood. Assay: immunoSEQ multiplex PCR; the TCRdb copy retains only in-frame clones and omits some. The repertoire holds about 90,000 clones, with roughly 84% as singletons. The sample consisted of blood. These receptors all stem from a person aged 18 to 75 in good health.

V usage is TRBV13 and J usage is TRBJ1-3; D uncertain. The germline V and J ends were trimmed by 6 bases and 2 bases, with 17 bases remaining between them. Germline V gene sequence: CDR1 PRHDT, CDR2 FYEKMQ (reference sequence). This CDR3 is 16 amino acids long. The CDR3: CASRVEGSFPGNTIYF. The CDR3 region has the DNA TGTGCCAGCAGGGTGGAGGGATCCTTTCCTGGAAACACCATATATTTT.

The chain recombines TRBV29-1 with TRBJ2-7; D not certain. V lost 6 bases and J lost 3, with 27 bases in between. The CDR3 spans 17 residues. CDR1 and CDR2 from the germline V gene are SQVTM and ANQGSEA. The CDR3 region is CSVTPAFQTHSYYEQYF. Here the CDR3 DNA reads TGCAGCGTCACTCCCGCTTTCCAAACACACAGTTACTACGAGCAGTACTTC.

The genes are TRBV6-5 and TRBJ2-5, with TRBD2 matching over 7 bases. The length of the CDR3 is 15 residues. Germline assignment: CDR1 MNHEY and CDR2 SVGAGI. Losses at the gene ends were 2 bases for V and 4 bases for J; bases not matched to a gene: 7. This chain's CDR3 is CASSYRTAGIETQYF. The CDR3 coding sequence is TGTGCCAGCAGTTACCGTACAGCGGGGATAGAGACCCAGTACTTC.

The chain employs TRBV6-5 and TRBJ1-5; D ambiguous. Germline CDR1 and CDR2: MNHEY and SVGAGI. This CDR3 is built from 12 residues. V was shortened by 11 bases and J by 1 base, with 9 bases between the two germline ends. CDR3 residues: CACRSSNQPQHF. The DNA of the CDR3 is TGTGCCTGTCGGTCCAGCAATCAGCCCCAGCATTTT.

This clone appeared a few times. The CDR3 loop reads CASSPYREGKGEKLFF. CDR3 nucleotides: TGTGCCAGCAGTCCTTACAGGGAGGGGAAAGGTGAAAAACTGTTTTTT. The genes are TRBV28 and TRBJ1-4, with a weak D call TRBD1 (6 bases). V gave up 5 bases and J gave up 7 bases, with 20 bases separating them. The CDR3 sequence is 16 residues long. Germline CDR1 is MDHEN and CDR2 is SYDVKM.

The V call is TRBV19, the J call TRBJ1-1; a possible D gene is TRBD1 (5 bases). The CDR3 totals 17 residues. Germline loops: CDR1 LNHDA, CDR2 SQIVND (reference sequence). V was pared by 3 bases and J by 0 bases, with 17 bases between. The CDR3 nucleotides are TGTGCCAGTAGTATGTTTGGGGGGGGTTTAGTGAACACTGAAGCTTTCTTT. Translated: CASSMFGGGLVNTEAFF.

The gene calls are TRBV12-5 and TRBJ1-1; 7 positions match TRBD1. V gave up 5 bases and J gave up 6 bases; unmatched junction bases: 12. CDR3 size: 15 residues. CDR1 is LGHNT, CDR2 FRNRAP, per germline. This CDR3 is CASGLGQGGESEAFF. In nucleotides, the CDR3 is TGTGCTAGTGGTCTGGGCCAGGGGGGGGAGTCTGAAGCTTTCTTT.

This clone has a handful of counts. This rearrangement joins TRBV27 to TRBJ2-1; D remains unclear. Trimming pared 4 bases from V and 0 bases from J, leaving 7 bases between. The germline V gene has CDR1 MNHEY and CDR2 SMNVEV (reference sequence). CDR3 length: 14 amino acids. The CDR3 loop is CASSSLASYNEQFF. In DNA form, the CDR3 reads TGTGCCAGCAGTTCCCTGGCCTCCTACAATGAGCAGTTCTTC.

V and J are TRBV6-6 and TRBJ2-7, with D unclear. V was clipped by 6 bases and J by 6 bases, with 24 bases between them. CDR3 length: 16 amino acids. Germline V CDR1 and CDR2: MNHNY, SVGAGI (reference sequence). The CDR3 is CASRSSWVGHPGEQYF. The DNA for the CDR3 is TGTGCCAGCAGAAGCTCGTGGGTAGGGCACCCGGGCGAGCAGTACTTC.

The genes are TRBV19 and TRBJ1-3, with no clear D. V gave up 4 bases and J gave up 2 bases, with 15 bases separating them. Germline lookup yields CDR1 LNHDA and CDR2 SQIVND (reference sequence). The CDR3 consists of 16 residues. In DNA form, the CDR3 reads TGTGCCAGTAGTACCGTTCGGGGATCGACTGGAAACACCATATATTTT. Translated: CASSTVRGSTGNTIYF.

V is TRBV5-1 and J is TRBJ2-3; maybe TRBD1 (5 bases). V dropped 0 bases and J dropped 0 bases, with 14 bases sitting between them. This CDR3 has 17 amino acids. Germline CDR1 SGHRS, CDR2 YFSETQ. CDR3 sequence: CASSLATDIWSTDTQYF. Written as DNA, the CDR3 is TGCGCCAGCAGCTTGGCGACAGATATATGGAGCACAGATACGCAGTATTTT.

The chain recombines TRBV10-3 with TRBJ2-5; the D is unclear. The DNA end is a closer match to TRBJ2-7, so the J assignment may be wrong. The CDR3 is 11 residues long. Germline V CDR1 and CDR2: ENHRY, SYGVKD. This CDR3 is CAISESGEQYF. The CDR3 nucleotides read TGTGCCATCAGTGAGTCGGGCGAGCAGTACTTC.

This rearrangement joins TRBV6-5 to TRBJ2-6; no reliable D call. The CDR3 length is 15 residues. The V end was cut by 6 bases, the J end by 0 bases, with 9 bases between. Germline loops: CDR1 MNHEY, CDR2 SVGAGI. Written as DNA, the CDR3 is TGTGCCAGCAGCCTACAGTACTCTGGGGCCAACGTCCTGACTTTC. Its protein is CASSLQYSGANVLTF.

This clone was seen more than once but under ten times. The chain is built from TRBV5-5 and TRBJ1-2; 11 bases line up with TRBD1. The V gene end was trimmed by 2 bases and the J gene end by 6 bases; junction bases not matched to a gene: 6. The CDR3 runs to 15 residues. Per germline, CDR1 SGHKS and CDR2 YYEKEE (reference sequence). CDR3 nucleotides: TGTGCCAGCAGCTTTGATCGGACAGGGGGCCATGGCTACACCTTC. This codes for CASSFDRTGGHGYTF.

This rearrangement joins TRBV6-5 to TRBJ1-1; D gene unclear. The CDR3 has 13 residues. V gave up 2 bases and J gave up 3 bases, with 7 bases separating them. Germline values: CDR1 MNHEY, CDR2 SVGAGI. CDR3: CASSYGGYTEAFF. The DNA of the CDR3 is TGTGCCAGCAGTTACGGAGGATACACTGAAGCTTTCTTT.

CDR3 region: CASSSYGLGGYEQFF. CDR3 DNA sequence: TGTGCCAGCAGCTCCTACGGGTTAGGGGGCTATGAGCAGTTCTTC. The chain uses TRBV7-6 and TRBJ2-1; 7 bases fit TRBD1. This CDR3 spans 15 amino acids. The germline CDR1 and CDR2 sequences are SGHVS and FNYEAQ. V gave up 4 bases and J gave up 8 bases; unmatched junction bases: 11.

The chain has TRBV11-3 and TRBJ2-2; no definite D call. This CDR3 contains 15 residues. The V gene's germline CDR1 is SGHNT and CDR2 YENEEA. V dropped 3 bases and J dropped 4 bases, with 12 bases sitting between them. The CDR3 DNA reads as TGTGCCAGCAGCTTCCGGCAGTCGGGCACCGGGGAGCTGTTTTTT. It translates to CASSFRQSGTGELFF.

The rearrangement joins TRBV29-1 to TRBJ2-5; D call uncertain. The CDR3 has 13 residues. The V gene's germline CDR1 is SQVTM and CDR2 ANQGSEA. V was pared by 2 bases and J by 5 bases, with 12 bases between. CDR3 in amino acids: CSVETAVPETQYF. CDR3 DNA: TGCAGCGTTGAAACGGCGGTTCCGGAGACCCAGTACTTC.

This chain links TRBV7-8 with TRBJ2-7, with D unclear. The V gene's germline CDR1 is SGHVS and CDR2 FQNEAQ. Trimming removed 3 bases at V and 1 base at J, with 10 bases between. The CDR3 length is 14 residues. The CDR3 region has the DNA TGTGCCAGCAGCTTTGGGATTTCGTCCTACGAGCAGTACTTC. It codes for CASSFGISSYEQYF.

CDR3 in DNA: TGTGCCAGTAGTATTCACACAGGGACTAATGAAAAACTGTTTTTT. Translated: CASSIHTGTNEKLFF. The rearrangement uses TRBV19 and TRBJ1-4; maybe TRBD1 (6 bases). The V and J ends lost 3 bases and 2 bases respectively, with 10 bases between them. The length of the CDR3 is 15 residues. Germline V gene data show CDR1 as LNHDA and CDR2 as SQIVND (reference sequence).

The chain has TRBV7-2 and TRBJ2-5, with D perhaps matching TRBD1 (5 bases). Trimming shortened V by 5 bases and J by 5 bases, and 6 bases separated the two germline ends. Germline V gene lookup returns CDR1 SGHTA and CDR2 FQGNSA. There are 11 residues in the CDR3. CDR3 loop: CASSPGETQYF. In DNA form, the CDR3 reads TGTGCCAGCAGCCCAGGGGAGACCCAGTACTTC.

CDR3 protein: CASSLKEGGQGYEQYF. CDR3 coding DNA: TGTGCCAGCAGTCTAAAGGAAGGGGGACAGGGGTACGAGCAGTACTTC. V gene TRBV27 combines with J gene TRBJ2-7, with 10 bases that match TRBD1. V dropped 5 bases and J dropped 4; count of bases not matched to a gene: 11. Germline CDR1 MNHEY, CDR2 SMNVEV (reference sequence). CDR3 size: 16 residues.